This T cell receptor (beta chain) was sequenced for a study of beta chain features in type 1 diabetes. Study-level background: When patients were set against healthy donors, age, gender and cell yields were similar.

Turning to this clone: Its antigen is still unknown. The identical CDR3 is also encoded by other nucleotide sequences in the sample.

The study, taken as a whole, reports: In these data, an HLA type influence on TCRB rearrangement remained unresolved. Patients and controls would share equally any PCR tilt toward shorter templates. Among patients with Type 1 diabetes, TCRB CDR3s were moderately but significantly shorter in every one of the four CD4+ subsets.

Every bit of the isolated RNA underwent reverse transcription, so sequencing read expressed TCRB transcripts. This table comes from immunoSEQ multiplex PCR, and its TCRdb copy is limited to in-frame clones, with some not included. The sample holds under 250,000 clones, around an eighth seen once. Germline assignment: CDR1 KGHSH and CDR2 LQKENI. J gave up 6 bases and V 3 bases, and 1 base lay outside the gene matches. The CDR3 contains 13 residues. The TCR sequence derives from a woman aged 40 to 50 in good health. The chain joins TRBV18 to TRBJ1-2; 10 bases align to TRBD1. Sequenced input: naive CD4+ T cells from blood. CDR3 residues: CASSPGQGDGYTF. CDR3 coding DNA: TGTGCCAGCTCACCTGGACAGGGGGATGGCTACACCTTC.